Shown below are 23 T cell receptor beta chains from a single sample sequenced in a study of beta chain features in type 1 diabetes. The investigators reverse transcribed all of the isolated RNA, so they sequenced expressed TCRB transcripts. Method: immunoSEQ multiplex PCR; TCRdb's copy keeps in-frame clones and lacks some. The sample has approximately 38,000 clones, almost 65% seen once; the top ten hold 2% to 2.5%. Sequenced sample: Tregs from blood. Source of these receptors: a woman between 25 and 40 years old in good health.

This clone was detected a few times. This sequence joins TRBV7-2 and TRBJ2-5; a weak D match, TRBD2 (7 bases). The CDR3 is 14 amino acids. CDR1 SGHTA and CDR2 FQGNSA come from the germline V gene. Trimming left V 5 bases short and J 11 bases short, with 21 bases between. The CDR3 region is CASSQGGGGREQYF. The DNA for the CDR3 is TGTGCCAGCAGCCAAGGAGGGGGGGGGAGAGAGCAGTACTTC.

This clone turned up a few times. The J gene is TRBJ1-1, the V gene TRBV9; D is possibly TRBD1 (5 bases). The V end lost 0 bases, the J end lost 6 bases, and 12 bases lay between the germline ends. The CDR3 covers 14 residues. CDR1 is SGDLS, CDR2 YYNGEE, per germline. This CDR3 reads CASSVGVGLAEAFF. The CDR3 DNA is TGTGCCAGCAGCGTAGGGGTGGGGCTGGCTGAAGCTTTCTTT.

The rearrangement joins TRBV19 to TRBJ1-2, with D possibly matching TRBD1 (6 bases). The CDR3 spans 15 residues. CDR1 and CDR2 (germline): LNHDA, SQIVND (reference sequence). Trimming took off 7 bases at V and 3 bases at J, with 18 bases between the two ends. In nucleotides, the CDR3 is TGTGCCAGTACCTCCACCCAGGACAGACACTATGGCTACACCTTC. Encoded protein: CASTSTQDRHYGYTF. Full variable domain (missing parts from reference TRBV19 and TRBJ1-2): DGGITQSPKYLFRKEGQNVTLSCEQNLNHDAMYWYRQDPGQGLRLIYYSQIVNDFQKGDIAEGYSVSREKKESFPLTVTSAQKNPTAFYLCASTSTQDRHYGYTFGSGTRLTVV.

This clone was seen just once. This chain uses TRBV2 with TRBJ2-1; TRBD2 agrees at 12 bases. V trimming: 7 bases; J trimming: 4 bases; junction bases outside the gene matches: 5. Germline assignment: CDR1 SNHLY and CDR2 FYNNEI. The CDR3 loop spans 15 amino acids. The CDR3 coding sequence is TGTGCCAGCACTCTGACTAGCGGGAGATACAATGAGCAGTTCTTC. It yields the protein CASTLTSGRYNEQFF.

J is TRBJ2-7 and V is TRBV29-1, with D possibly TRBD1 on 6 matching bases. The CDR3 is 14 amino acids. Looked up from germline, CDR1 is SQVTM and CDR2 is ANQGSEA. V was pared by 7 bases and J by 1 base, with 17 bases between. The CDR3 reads CSATGTRASYEQYF. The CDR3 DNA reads TGCAGCGCCACCGGGACAAGGGCTTCCTACGAGCAGTACTTC.

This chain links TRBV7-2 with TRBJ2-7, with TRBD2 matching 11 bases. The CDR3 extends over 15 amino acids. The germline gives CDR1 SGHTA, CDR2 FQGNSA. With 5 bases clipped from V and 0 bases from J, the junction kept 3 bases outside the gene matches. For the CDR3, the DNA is TGTGCCAGCAGCATTAGCGGGAGGGTCTCCTACGAGCAGTACTTC. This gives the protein CASSISGRVSYEQYF.

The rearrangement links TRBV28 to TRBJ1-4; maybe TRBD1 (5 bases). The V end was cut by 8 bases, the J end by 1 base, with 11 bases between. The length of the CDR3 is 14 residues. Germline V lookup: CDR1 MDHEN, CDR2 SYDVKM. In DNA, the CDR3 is TGTGCCAGCGTTCAGGGCGGAACTAATGAAAAACTGTTTTTT. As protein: CASVQGGTNEKLFF.

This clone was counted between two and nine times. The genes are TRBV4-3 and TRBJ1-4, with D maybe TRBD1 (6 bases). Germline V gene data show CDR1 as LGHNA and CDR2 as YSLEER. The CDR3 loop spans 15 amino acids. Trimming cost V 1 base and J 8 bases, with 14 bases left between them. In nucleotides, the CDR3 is TGCGCCAGCAGCCAAGGCAACAGGGTGGGAGAAAAACTGTTTTTT. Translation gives CASSQGNRVGEKLFF.

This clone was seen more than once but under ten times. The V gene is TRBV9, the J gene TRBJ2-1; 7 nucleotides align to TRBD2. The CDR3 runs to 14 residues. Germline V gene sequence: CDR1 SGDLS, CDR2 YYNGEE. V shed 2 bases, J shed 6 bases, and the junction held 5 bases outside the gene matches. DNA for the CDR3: TGTGCCAGCAGCGTGATGACTAGCCGCAATGAGCAGTTCTTC. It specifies CASSVMTSRNEQFF.

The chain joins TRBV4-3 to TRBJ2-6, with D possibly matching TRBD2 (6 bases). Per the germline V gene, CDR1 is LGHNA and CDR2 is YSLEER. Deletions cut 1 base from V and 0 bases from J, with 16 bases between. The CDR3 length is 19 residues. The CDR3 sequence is CASSQVASASFSGANVLTF. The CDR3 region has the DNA TGCGCCAGCAGCCAAGTGGCTAGCGCAAGCTTCTCTGGGGCCAACGTCCTGACTTTC.

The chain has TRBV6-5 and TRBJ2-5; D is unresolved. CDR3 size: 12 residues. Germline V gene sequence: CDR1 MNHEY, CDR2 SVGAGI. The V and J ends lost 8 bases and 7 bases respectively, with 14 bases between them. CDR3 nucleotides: TGTGCCAGCGCTAACCAAAGAGGGACCCAGTACTTC. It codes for CASANQRGTQYF.

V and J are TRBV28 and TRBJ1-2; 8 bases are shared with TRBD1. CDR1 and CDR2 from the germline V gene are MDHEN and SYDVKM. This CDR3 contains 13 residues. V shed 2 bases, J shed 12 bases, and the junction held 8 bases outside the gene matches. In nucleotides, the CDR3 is TGTGCCAGCAGTTTAGGACAAAGACAGGGGCACACCTTC. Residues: CASSLGQRQGHTF.

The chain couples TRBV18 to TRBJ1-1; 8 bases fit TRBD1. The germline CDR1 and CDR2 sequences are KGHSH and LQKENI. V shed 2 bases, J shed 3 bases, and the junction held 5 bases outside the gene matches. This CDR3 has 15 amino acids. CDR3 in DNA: TGTGCCAGCTCACCAATGACAGGGGTGGACACTGAAGCTTTCTTT. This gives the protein CASSPMTGVDTEAFF.

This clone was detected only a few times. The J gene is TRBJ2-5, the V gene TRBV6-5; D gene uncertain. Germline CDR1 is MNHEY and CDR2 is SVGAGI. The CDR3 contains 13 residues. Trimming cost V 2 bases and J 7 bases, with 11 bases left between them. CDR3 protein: CASSYGQVGTQYF. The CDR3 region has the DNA TGTGCCAGCAGTTACGGGCAGGTCGGGACCCAGTACTTC.

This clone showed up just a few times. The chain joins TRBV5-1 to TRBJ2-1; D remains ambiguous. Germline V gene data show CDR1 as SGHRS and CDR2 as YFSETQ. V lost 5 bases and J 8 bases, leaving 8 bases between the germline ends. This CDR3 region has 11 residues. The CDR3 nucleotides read TGCGCCAGCAGACAGACCCATGAGCAGTTCTTC. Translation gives CASRQTHEQFF. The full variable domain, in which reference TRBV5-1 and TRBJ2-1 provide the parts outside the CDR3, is KAGVTQTPRYLIKTRGQQVTLSCSPISGHRSVSWYQQTPGQGLQFLFEYFSETQRNKGNFPGRFSGRQFSNSRSEMNVSTLELGDSALYLCASRQTHEQFFGPGTRLTVL.

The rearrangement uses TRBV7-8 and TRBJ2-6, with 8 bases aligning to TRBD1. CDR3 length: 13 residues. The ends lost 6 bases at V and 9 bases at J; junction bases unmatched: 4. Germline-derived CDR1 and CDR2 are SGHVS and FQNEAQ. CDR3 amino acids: CASRDRAYNVLTF. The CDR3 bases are TGTGCCAGCAGGGACAGGGCCTACAACGTCCTGACTTTC.

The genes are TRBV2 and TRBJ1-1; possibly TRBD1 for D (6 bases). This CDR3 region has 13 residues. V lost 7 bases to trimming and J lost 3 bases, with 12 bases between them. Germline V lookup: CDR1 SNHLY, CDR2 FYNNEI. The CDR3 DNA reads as TGTGCCAGCACGTTACAGGGTTACACTGAAGCTTTCTTT. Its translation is CASTLQGYTEAFF.

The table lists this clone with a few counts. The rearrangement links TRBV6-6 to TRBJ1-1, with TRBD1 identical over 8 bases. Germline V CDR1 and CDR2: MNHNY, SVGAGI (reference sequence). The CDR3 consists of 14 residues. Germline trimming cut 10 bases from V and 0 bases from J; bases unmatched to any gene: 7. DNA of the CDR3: TGTGCCACCAGGACAGGGATCATGAACACTGAAGCTTTCTTT. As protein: CATRTGIMNTEAFF.

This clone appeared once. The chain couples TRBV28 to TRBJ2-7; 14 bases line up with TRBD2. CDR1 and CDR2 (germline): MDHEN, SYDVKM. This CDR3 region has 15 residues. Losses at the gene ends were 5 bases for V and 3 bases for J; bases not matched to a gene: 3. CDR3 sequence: CASSRGTSGSYEQYF. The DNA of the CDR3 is TGTGCCAGCAGTCGCGGGACTAGCGGGAGCTACGAGCAGTACTTC.

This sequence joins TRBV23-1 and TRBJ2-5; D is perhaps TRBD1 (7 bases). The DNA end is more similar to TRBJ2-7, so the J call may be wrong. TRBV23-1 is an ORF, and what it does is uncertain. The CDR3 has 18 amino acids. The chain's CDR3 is CASSQSYWRDRASYEQYF. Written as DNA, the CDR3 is TGCGCCAGCAGTCAATCGTATTGGAGGGACAGAGCTAGCTACGAGCAGTACTTC.

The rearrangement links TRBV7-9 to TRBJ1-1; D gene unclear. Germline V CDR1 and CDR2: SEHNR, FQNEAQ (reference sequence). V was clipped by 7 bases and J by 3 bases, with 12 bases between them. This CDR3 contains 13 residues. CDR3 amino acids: CASTEGGDTEAFF. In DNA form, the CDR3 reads TGTGCCAGCACGGAGGGTGGGGACACTGAAGCTTTCTTT.

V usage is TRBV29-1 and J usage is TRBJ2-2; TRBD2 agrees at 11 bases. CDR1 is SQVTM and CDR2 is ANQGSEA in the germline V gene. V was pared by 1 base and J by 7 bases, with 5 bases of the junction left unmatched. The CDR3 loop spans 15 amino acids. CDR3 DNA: TGCAGCGTTGAAGTAGCGGGAGGGCCCGGCGGGGAGCTGTTTTTT. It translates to CSVEVAGGPGGELFF.

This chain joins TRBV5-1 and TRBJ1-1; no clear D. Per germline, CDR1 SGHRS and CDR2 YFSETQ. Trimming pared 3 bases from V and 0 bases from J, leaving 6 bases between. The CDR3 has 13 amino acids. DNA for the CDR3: TGCGCCAGCAGCTCGTTTATGAACACTGAAGCTTTCTTT. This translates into CASSSFMNTEAFF.